This T cell receptor beta chain was obtained from a study of blood T cell repertoires in COVID-19. Here immunoSEQ multiplex PCR was the method, and the copy in TCRdb shows in-frame clones only, minus some. The sample lists some 74,000 clones, about 80% occurring once. CDR1 is SNHLY and CDR2 is FYNNEI in the germline V gene. The CDR3 length is 14 residues. The V end was cut by 1 base, the J end by 4 bases, with 7 bases between. This clonotype was sampled from a human donor in a cohort sampled during active COVID-19. Sequenced material: peripheral blood. This sequence joins TRBV2 and TRBJ1-4, with D maybe TRBD1 (6 bases). The CDR3 nucleotides are TGTGCCAGCAGTGAAGGGACAGTTAATGAAAAACTGTTTTTT. Its protein product is CASSEGTVNEKLFF. Full variable domain (rest looked up from reference TRBV2 and TRBJ1-4): EPEVTQTPSHQVTQMGQEVILRCVPISNHLYFYWYRQILGQKVEFLVSFYNNEISEKSEIFDDQFSVERPDGSNFTLKIRSTKLEDSAMYFCASSEGTVNEKLFFGSGTQLSVL.